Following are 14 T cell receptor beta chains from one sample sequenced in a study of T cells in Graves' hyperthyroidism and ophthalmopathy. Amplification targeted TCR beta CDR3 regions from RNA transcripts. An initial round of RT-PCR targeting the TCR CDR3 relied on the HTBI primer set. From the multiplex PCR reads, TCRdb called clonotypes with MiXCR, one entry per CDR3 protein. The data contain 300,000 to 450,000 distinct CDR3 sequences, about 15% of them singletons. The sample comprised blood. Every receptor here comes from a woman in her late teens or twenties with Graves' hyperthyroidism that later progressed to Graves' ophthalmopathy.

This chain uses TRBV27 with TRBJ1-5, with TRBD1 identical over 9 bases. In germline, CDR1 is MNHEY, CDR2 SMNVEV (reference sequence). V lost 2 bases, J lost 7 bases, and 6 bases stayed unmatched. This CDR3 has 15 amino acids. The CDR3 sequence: CASSLRGQGLQPQHF. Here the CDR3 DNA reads TGTGCCAGCAGTTTACGGGGACAGGGTTTACAGCCCCAGCATTTT.

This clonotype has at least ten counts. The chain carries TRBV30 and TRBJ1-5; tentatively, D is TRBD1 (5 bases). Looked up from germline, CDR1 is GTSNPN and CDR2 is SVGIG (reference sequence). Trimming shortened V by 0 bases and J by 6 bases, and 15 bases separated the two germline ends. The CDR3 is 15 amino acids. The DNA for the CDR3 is TGTGCCTGGAGTGTTCGAAGGGGAGTAGGTCAGCCCCAGCATTTT. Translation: CAWSVRRGVGQPQHF.

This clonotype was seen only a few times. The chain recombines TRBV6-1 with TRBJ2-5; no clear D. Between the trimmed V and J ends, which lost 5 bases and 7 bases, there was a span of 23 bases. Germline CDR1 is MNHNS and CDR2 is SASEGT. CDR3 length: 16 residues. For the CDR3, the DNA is TGTGCCAGCAGTACCTCTTCTGGTGGTCTTTGGGGGACCCAGTACTTC. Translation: CASSTSSGGLWGTQYF.

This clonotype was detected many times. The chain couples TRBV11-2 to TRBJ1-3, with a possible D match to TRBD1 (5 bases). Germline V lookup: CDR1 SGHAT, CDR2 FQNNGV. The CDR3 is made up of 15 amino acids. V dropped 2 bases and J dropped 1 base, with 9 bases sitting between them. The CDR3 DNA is TGTGCCAGCAGCTTAATCAGGGCTTCTGGAAACACCATATATTTT. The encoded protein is CASSLIRASGNTIYF.

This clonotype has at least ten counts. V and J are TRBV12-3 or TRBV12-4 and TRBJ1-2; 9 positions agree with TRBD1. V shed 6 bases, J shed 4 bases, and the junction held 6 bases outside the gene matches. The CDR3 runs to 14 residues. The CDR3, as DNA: TGTGCCAGCAGCGTGACAGGGGGTGGCTATGGCTACACCTTC. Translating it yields CASSVTGGGYGYTF.

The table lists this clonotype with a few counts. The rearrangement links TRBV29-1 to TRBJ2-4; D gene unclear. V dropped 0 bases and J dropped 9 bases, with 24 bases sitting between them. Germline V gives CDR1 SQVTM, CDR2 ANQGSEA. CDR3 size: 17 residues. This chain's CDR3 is CSVEDLQPGLVEAIQYF. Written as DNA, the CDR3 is TGCAGCGTTGAAGATTTGCAGCCTGGGCTAGTTGAGGCCATTCAGTACTTC. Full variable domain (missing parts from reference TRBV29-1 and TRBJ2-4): SAVISQKPSRDICQRGTSLTIQCQVDSQVTMMFWYRQQPGQSLTLIATANQGSEATYESGFVIDKFPISRPNLTFSTLTVSNMSPEDSSIYLCSVEDLQPGLVEAIQYFGAGTRLSVL.

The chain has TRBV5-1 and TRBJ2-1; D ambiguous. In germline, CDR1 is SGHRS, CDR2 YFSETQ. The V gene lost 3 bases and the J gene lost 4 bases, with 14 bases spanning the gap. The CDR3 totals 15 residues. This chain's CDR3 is CASSSLMGGYNEQFF. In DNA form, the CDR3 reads TGCGCCAGCAGCTCCCTGATGGGCGGATACAATGAGCAGTTCTTC. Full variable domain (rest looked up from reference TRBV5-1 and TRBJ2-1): KAGVTQTPRYLIKTRGQQVTLSCSPISGHRSVSWYQQTPGQGLQFLFEYFSETQRNKGNFPGRFSGRQFSNSRSEMNVSTLELGDSALYLCASSSLMGGYNEQFFGPGTRLTVL.

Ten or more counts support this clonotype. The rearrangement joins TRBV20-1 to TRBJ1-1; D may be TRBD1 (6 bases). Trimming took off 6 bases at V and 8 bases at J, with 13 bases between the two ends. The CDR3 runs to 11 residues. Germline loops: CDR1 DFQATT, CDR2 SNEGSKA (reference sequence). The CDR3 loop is CSATDSREAFF. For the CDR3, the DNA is TGCAGTGCAACGGACAGTAGAGAAGCTTTCTTT.

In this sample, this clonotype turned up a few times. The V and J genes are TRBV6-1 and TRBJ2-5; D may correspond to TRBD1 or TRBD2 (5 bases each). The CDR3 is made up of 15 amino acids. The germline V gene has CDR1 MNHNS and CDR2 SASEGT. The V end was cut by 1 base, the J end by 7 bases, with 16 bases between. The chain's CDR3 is CASSEVAGLRGTQYF. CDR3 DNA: TGTGCCAGCAGTGAAGTGGCAGGACTTAGGGGGACCCAGTACTTC.

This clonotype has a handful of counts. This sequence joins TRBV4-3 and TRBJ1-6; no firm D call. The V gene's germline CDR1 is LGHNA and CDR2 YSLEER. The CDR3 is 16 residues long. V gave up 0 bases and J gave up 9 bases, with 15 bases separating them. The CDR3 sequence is CASSQEVVGEVSPLHF. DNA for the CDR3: TGCGCCAGCAGCCAAGAAGTGGTCGGGGAGGTTTCACCCCTCCACTTT.

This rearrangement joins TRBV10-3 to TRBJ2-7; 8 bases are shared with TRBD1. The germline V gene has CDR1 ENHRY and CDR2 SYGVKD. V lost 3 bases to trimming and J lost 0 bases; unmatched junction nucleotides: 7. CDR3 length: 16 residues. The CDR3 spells CAISDPRDRSSYEQYF. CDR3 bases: TGTGCCATCAGTGACCCCCGGGACAGGAGCTCCTACGAGCAGTACTTC.

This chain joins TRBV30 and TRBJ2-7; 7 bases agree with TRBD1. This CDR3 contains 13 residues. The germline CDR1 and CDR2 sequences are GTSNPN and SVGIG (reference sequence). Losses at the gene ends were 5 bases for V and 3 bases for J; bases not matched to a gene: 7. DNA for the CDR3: TGTGCCTGGGGAAAGGGGGCCGACTACGAGCAGTACTTC. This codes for CAWGKGADYEQYF.

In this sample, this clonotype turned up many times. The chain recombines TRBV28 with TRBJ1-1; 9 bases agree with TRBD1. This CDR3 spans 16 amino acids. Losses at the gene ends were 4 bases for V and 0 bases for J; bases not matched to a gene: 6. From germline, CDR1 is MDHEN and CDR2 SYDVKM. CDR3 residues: CASSWDREGMNTEAFF. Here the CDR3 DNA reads TGTGCCAGCAGTTGGGACAGGGAAGGAATGAACACTGAAGCTTTCTTT.

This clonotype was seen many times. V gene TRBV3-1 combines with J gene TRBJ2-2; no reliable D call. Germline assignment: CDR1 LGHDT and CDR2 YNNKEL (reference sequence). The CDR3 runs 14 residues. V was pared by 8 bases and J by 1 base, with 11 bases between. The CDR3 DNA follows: TGTGCCAGCTCTAACTCCCAGAACACCGGGGAGCTGTTTTTT. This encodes CASSNSQNTGELFF.